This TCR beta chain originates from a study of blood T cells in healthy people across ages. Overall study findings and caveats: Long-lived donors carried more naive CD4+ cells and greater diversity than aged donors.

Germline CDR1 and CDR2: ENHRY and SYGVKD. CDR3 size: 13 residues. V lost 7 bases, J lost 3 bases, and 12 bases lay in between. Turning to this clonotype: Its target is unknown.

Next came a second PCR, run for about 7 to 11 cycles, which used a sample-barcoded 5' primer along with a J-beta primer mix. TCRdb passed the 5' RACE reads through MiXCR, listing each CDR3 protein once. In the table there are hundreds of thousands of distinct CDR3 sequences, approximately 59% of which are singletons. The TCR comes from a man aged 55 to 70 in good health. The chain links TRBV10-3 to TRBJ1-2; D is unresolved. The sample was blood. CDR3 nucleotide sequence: TGTGCCATCAACGGGGATGGTTACTATGGCTACACCTTC. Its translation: CAINGDGYYGYTF.